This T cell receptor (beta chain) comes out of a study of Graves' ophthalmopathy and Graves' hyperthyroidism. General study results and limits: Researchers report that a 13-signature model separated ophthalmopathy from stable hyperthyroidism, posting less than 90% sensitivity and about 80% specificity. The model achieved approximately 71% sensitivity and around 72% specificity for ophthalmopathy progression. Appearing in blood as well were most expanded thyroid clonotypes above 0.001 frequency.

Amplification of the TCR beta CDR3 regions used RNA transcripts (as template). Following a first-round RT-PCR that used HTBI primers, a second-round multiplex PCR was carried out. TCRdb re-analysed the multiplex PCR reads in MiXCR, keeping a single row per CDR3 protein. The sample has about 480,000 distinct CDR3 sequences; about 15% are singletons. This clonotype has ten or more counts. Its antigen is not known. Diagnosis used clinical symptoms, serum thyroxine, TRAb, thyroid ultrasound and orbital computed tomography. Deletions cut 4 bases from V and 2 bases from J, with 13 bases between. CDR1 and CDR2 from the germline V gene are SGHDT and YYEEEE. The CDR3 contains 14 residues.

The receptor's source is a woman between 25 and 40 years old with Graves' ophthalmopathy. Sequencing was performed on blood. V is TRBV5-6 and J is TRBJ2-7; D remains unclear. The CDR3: CASSVFGEPYEQYF. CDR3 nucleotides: TGTGCCAGCAGCGTCTTCGGAGAACCCTACGAGCAGTACTTC.